This T cell receptor (beta chain) was identified in a study of CD8 T cells in Susac syndrome. An input of about 0.5 to 1 ug of RNA was subjected to reverse transcription using random hexamers. Each CDR3 protein is one row after TCRdb ran MiXCR on the immunoSEQ multiplex PCR reads. The repertoire holds 250,000 to 300,000 distinct CDR3 sequences, with 75% to 90% as singletons. From germline, CDR1 is MNHEY and CDR2 SVGEGT. The CDR3 loop spans 16 amino acids. Trimming cost V 2 bases and J 2 bases, with 16 bases left between them. This clonotype was observed a single time. This sequence joins TRBV6-2 or TRBV6-3 and TRBJ2-7; weak D call: TRBD2 (6 bases). This TCR was recovered from a human donor with multiple sclerosis. Sequencing used CD8+ T cells from PBMCs. CDR3 loop: CASSYGFGGRTYEQYF. The CDR3 DNA reads as TGTGCCAGCAGTTACGGGTTCGGGGGACGGACCTACGAGCAGTACTTC.